This TCR beta chain was identified in a study of CD8+CD57+ T cells in acquired aplastic anemia. In the study overall: When averaged, DNA from sorted CD4+ and CD8+ cells came to about 2.9 ug. Findings of the study overall: Shared by patients and controls, 25 to 30 CD8+ CDR3s were abundant in patients.

The study profiled TCR beta VDJ and CDR3 using genomic DNA as template. Using its own MiXCR run on the reads, TCRdb lists one record per CDR3 protein. This sample has under 200,000 distinct CDR3 sequences, with 47% found just once. This clonotype came up many times. The antigen remains undetermined. J was trimmed by 4 bases and V by 6 bases; bases with no gene match: 8. The CDR3 totals 14 residues. Germline CDR1 and CDR2: LNHDA and SQIVND (reference sequence). Selection for sequencing was limited to patients who had shown CD8+CD57+ cell expansion by flow cytometry. Receipt of therapy had not occurred in any patient by the time of blood sampling.

V gene TRBV19 combines with J gene TRBJ1-2; 7 bases map to TRBD1. The TCR comes from a human donor with aplastic anemia. The sample consisted of sorted CD4+, CD8+, or CD8+CD57+ T cells (not recorded which) from PBMCs. The chain's CDR3 is CASRDGDRGYGYTF. DNA for the CDR3: TGTGCCAGTAGGGACGGGGACAGAGGCTATGGCTACACCTTC.